This T cell receptor (beta chain) came from a study of T cell repertoires in cytomegalovirus infection. The wider study: Recently identified HLA-C-restricted and well-studied HLA-B-restricted CMV epitopes were used. Study findings and constraints: HLA-C-restricted, CMV-specific TCR beta clonotypes were dominant ex vivo. Carriage of CMV together with the relevant HLA was identifiable through cumulative public TCR beta family frequency.

This CDR3 contains 15 residues. V lost 4 bases, J lost 1 base, and 5 bases stayed unmatched. Germline values: CDR1 LGHNA, CDR2 YSLEER. TCRdb called the reads again in MiXCR, with one record for every CDR3 protein. The repertoire includes approximately 990,000 distinct CDR3 sequences, roughly 31% of them detected once, and around 15% sits in the top ten. Note on this clonotype: The antigen remains unidentified.

The origin of this receptor is a human donor in good health (CMV status not recorded). Some clones in this sample may be carry-over from other donors' samples. The V call is TRBV4-3, the J call TRBJ2-5, with 8 nucleotides matching TRBD2. This sample comprised cultured CD8+ T cells from PBMCs, obtained from culture after CMV antigen stimulation. CDR3 nucleotide sequence: TGCGCCAGCAGCCCCGGGGGGGCCGCCCAAGAGACCCAGTACTTC. It yields the protein CASSPGGAAQETQYF.